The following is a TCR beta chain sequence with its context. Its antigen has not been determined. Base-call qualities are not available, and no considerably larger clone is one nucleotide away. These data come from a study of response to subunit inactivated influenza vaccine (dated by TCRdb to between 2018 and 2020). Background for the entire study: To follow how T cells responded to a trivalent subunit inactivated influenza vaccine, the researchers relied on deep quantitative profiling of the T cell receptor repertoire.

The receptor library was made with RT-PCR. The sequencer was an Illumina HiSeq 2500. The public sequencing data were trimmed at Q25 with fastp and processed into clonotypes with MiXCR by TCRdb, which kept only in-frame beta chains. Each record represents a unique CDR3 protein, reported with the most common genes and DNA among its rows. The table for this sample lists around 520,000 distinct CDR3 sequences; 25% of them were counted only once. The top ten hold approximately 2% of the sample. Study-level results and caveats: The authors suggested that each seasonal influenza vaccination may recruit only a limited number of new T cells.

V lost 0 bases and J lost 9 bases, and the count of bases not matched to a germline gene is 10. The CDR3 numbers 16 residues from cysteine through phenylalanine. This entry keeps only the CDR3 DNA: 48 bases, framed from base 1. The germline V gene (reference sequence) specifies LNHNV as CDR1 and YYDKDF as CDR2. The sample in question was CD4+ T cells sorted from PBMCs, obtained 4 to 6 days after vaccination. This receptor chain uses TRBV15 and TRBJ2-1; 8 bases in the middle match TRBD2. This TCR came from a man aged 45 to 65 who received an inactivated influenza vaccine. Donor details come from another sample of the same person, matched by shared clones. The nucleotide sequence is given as TGTGCCACCAGCAGAGATTTCTGGACTAGCTCGTCTGAGCAGTTCTTC. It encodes CATSRDFWTSSSEQFF.